These T cell receptor beta chains were read from a single sample in a study of T cell repertoires in cytomegalovirus infection. One entry per CDR3 protein, called by TCRdb with MiXCR from the reads. The table records about 310,000 distinct CDR3 sequences, 20% to 30% of them present only once. No antigens are known for them. The material sequenced was cultured PBMCs, taken from culture after CMV antigen stimulation. Receptors originate from a human donor in good health (CMV status not recorded). Some clones in this sample may be carry-over from other donors' samples. Both conserved end residues are part of each CDR3. Fields, in order: D gene, V gene, J gene, clone size, CDR3 protein, CDR3 DNA. A D gene is named only where the DNA matches it firmly. The size of a clone is reported for some rows only, either as once, few or many, or as a class for expanded clones.

TRBD1	TRBV7-2	TRBJ2-5	many	CASSFSTGGPFSQETQYF	TGTGCCAGCAGCTTCTCCACAGGGGGCCCCTTTTCGCAAGAGACCCAGTACTTC
NA	TRBV2	TRBJ2-5	NA	CASRRRAATATRKQETQYF	TGTGCCAGCAGACGCCGAGCAGCGACAGCTACCCGAAAGCAAGAGACCCAGTACTTC
NA	TRBV5-4	TRBJ2-5	NA	CASSLDGGGVQETQYF	TGTGCCAGCAGCTTGGACGGAGGAGGGGTTCAAGAGACCCAGTACTTC
TRBD2	TRBV5-8	TRBJ2-1	many	CASSFFTSGAYNEQFF	TGTGCCAGCAGCTTTTTTACTAGCGGGGCGTACAATGAGCAGTTCTTC
TRBD2	TRBV19	TRBJ2-2	NA	CASSTLAGVVTGELFF	TGTGCCAGTAGTACCCTAGCGGGAGTTGTGACCGGGGAGCTGTTTTTT
TRBD2	TRBV7-2	TRBJ2-1	many	CASSFRLAGGNEQFF	TGTGCCAGCAGCTTTAGACTAGCGGGAGGCAATGAGCAGTTCTTC
NA	TRBV6-5	TRBJ2-5	few	CASSYSKGLETQYF	TGTGCCAGCAGTTACTCGAAGGGCCTGGAGACCCAGTACTTC
NA	TRBV6-5	TRBJ1-2	few	CASSYSRVPPYGYTF	TGTGCCAGCAGTTACTCGAGGGTACCCCCCTATGGCTACACCTTC
TRBD1	TRBV7-9	TRBJ1-1	many	CASSLGTGTGLMNTEAFF	TGTGCCAGCAGCTTAGGAACCGGGACAGGGCTAATGAACACTGAAGCTTTCTTT
NA	TRBV4-3	TRBJ2-5	few	CASSLTEYQETQYF	TGCGCCAGCAGCCTGACAGAGTACCAAGAGACCCAGTACTTC
NA	TRBV12-5	TRBJ1-2	NA	CASGLGGYTF	TGTGCTAGTGGTTTGGGTGGCTACACCTTC
TRBD2	TRBV12-3/TRBV12-4	TRBJ2-3	NA	CASSSLLAEDTQYF	TGTGCCAGCAGTTCCTTACTAGCGGAAGATACGCAGTATTTT
TRBD2	TRBV6-2/TRBV6-3	TRBJ2-1	few	CASSPRLAGGRINEQFF	TGTGCCAGCAGTCCCAGACTAGCGGGAGGGCGAATCAATGAGCAGTTCTTC
NA	TRBV5-1	TRBJ2-7	many	CASSGGGGRVVSPYEQYF	TGCGCCAGCAGCGGAGGGGGAGGCAGGGTAGTATCGCCCTACGAGCAGTACTTC
TRBD1	TRBV10-3	TRBJ2-1	NA	CAIRSIEGQGSRGNYNEQFF	TGTGCCATCCGCTCTATTGAGGGACAGGGGTCACGGGGTAACTACAATGAGCAGTTCTTC
TRBD2	TRBV7-9	TRBJ2-7	once	CASSLEIAGGYEQYF	TGTGCCAGCAGCTTAGAGATCGCGGGAGGGTACGAGCAGTACTTC
TRBD2	TRBV3-1	TRBJ2-3	NA	CASSQEIILAGDLGDTQYF	TGTGCCAGCAGCCAAGAGATAATACTAGCGGGAGATTTGGGAGATACGCAGTATTTT
NA	TRBV6-1	TRBJ2-3	NA	CASRLQYTDTQYF	TGTGCCAGCAGACTACAGTACACAGATACGCAGTATTTT
NA	TRBV19	TRBJ2-3	few	CASSIVVGETQYF	TGTGCCAGTAGTATTGTGGTGGGGGAAACGCAGTATTTT
TRBD2	TRBV19	TRBJ2-5	NA	CASSTSGRAETQYF	TGTGCCAGTAGTACTAGCGGGAGGGCTGAGACCCAGTACTTC
TRBD2	TRBV2	TRBJ2-1	NA	CASSELREGPSQFF	TGTGCCAGCAGTGAGCTGCGGGAGGGCCCCTCGCAGTTCTTC
TRBD1	TRBV20-1	TRBJ2-1	NA	CSATRQGQFF	TGCAGTGCTACCAGACAGGGGCAGTTCTTC
TRBD1	TRBV25-1	TRBJ1-5	NA	CASSEGQGNQPHHF	TGTGCCAGCAGTGAAGGACAGGGGAATCAGCCCCACCATTTT
NA	TRBV9	TRBJ2-3	NA	CASSPLAEGPIHTQYF	TGTGCCAGCAGCCCTTTAGCGGAGGGCCCCATCCATACGCAGTATTTT
NA	TRBV2	TRBJ2-3	many	CASSVEAGTDTQYF	TGTGCCAGCAGTGTGGAAGCGGGCACAGATACGCAGTATTTT
NA	TRBV12-3/TRBV12-4	TRBJ1-6	NA	CASRPGGSYNSPLHF	TGTGCCAGCAGGCCGGGGGGCTCCTATAATTCACCCCTCCACTTT
NA	TRBV6-2/TRBV6-3	TRBJ2-7	NA	CASSYSRQALKIYEQYF	TGTGCCAGCAGTTACTCGAGACAGGCCCTAAAAATCTACGAGCAGTACTTC